This TCR beta chain was recovered during a study of OX40 agonist ivuxolimab in advanced cancers. Overall study: Recorded diagnoses for dose-escalation patients were hepatocellular carcinoma, melanoma, renal cell or head and neck cancer.

The assay was immunoSEQ multiplex PCR, and TCRdb's table has in-frame clones only and misses some. Seen here are 8,500 to 13,000 clones, 65% to 85% observed once, and the top ten hold about 14%. CDR1 and CDR2 from the germline V gene are MNHNS and SASEGT. V dropped 3 bases and J dropped 8 bases, with 7 bases sitting between them. The CDR3 has 11 amino acids. Any history of autoimmune disease or systemic immunosuppression disqualified patients. On cycle 4 day 1 and cycle 7 day 1, as well as at baseline, blood was sampled. The starting material was CD4+ or CD8+ T cells sorted from blood, obtained in a trial of the OX40 agonist ivuxolimab. V and J are TRBV6-1 and TRBJ1-1, with D unresolved. The sequence was collected from an adult with an advanced solid tumor such as melanoma, head and neck, liver or kidney cancer. The CDR3 sequence: CASSDSLEAFF. The CDR3 bases are TGTGCCAGCAGTGATTCGTTAGAAGCTTTCTTT.